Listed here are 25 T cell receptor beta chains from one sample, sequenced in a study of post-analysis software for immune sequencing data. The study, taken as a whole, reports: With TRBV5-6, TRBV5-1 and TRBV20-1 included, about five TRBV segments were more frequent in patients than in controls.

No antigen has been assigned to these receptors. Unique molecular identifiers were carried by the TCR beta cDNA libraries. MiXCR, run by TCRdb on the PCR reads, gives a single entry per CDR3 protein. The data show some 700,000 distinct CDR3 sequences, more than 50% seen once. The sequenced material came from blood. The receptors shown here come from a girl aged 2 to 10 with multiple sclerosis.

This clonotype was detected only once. The CDR3 nucleotides read TGTGCCAGCAGCTTCACGGGACAGACGGATACGCAGTATTTT. As protein: CASSFTGQTDTQYF. The rearrangement links TRBV7-2 to TRBJ2-3, with 7 bases aligning to TRBD1. Trimming cost V 3 bases and J 6 bases; bases outside gene matches: 6. The CDR3 runs to 14 residues. Germline V gene sequence: CDR1 SGHTA, CDR2 FQGNSA.

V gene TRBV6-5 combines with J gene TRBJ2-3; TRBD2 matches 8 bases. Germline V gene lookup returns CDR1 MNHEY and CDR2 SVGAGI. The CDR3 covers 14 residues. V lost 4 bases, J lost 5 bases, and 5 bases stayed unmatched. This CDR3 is CASSSGGAIDTQYF. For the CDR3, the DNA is TGTGCCAGCAGTTCGGGGGGGGCGATAGATACGCAGTATTTT.

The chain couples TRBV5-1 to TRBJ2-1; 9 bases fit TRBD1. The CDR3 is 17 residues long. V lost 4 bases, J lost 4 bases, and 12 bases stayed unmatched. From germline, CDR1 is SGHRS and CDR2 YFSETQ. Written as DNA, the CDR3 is TGCGCCAGCAGCAGGAGCCCCGGGACAGGGCAATACAATGAGCAGTTCTTC. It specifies CASSRSPGTGQYNEQFF.

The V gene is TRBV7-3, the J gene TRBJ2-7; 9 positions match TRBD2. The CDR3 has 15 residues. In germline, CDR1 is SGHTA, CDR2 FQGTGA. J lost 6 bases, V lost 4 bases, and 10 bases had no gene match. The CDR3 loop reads CASSSGSSGSTEQYF. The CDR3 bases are TGTGCCAGCAGCTCAGGGAGTAGCGGGAGCACCGAGCAGTACTTC. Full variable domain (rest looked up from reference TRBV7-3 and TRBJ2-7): GAGVSQTPSNKVTEKGKYVELRCDPISGHTALYWYRQSLGQGPEFLIYFQGTGAADDSGLPNDRFFAVRPEGSVSTLKIQRTERGDSAVYLCASSSGSSGSTEQYFGPGTRLTVT.

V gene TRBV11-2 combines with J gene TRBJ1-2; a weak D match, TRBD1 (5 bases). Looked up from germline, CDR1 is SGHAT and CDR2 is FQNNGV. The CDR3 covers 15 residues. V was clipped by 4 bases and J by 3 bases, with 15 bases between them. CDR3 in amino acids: CASSWTPGRHYGYTF. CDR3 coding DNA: TGTGCCAGCAGCTGGACCCCGGGACGCCACTATGGCTACACCTTC. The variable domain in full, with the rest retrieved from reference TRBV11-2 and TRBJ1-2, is EAGVAQSPRYKIIEKRQSVAFWCNPISGHATLYWYQQILGQGPKLLIQFQNNGVVDDSQLPKDRFSAERLKGVDSTLKIQPAKLEDSAVYLCASSWTPGRHYGYTFGSGTRLTVV.

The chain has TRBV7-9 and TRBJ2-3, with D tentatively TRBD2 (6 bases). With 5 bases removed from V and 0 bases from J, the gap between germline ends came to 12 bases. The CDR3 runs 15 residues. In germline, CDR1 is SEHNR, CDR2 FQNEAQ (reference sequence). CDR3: CASSQIGTSTDTQYF. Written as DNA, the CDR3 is TGTGCCAGCAGCCAAATCGGGACTAGCACAGATACGCAGTATTTT.

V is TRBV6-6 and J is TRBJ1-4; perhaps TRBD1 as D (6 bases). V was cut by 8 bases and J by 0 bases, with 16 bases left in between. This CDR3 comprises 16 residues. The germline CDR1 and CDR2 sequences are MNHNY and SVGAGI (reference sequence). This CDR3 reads CASHSGEETTNEKLFF. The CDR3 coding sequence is TGTGCCAGCCATTCAGGGGAGGAAACAACTAATGAAAAACTGTTTTTT.

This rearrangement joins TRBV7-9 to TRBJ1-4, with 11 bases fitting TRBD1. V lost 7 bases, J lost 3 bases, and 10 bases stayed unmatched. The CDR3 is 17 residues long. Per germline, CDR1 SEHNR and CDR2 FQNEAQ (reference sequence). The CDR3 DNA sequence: TGTGCCAGCAAATCCGGGACAGGGGGTTTGGCTAATGAAAAACTGTTTTTT. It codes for CASKSGTGGLANEKLFF.

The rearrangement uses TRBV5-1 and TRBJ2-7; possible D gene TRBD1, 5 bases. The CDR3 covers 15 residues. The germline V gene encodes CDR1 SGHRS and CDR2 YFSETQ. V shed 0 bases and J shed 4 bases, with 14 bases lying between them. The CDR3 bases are TGCGCCAGCAGCTTGGCCCACGGAACAGGTTACGAGCAGTACTTC. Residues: CASSLAHGTGYEQYF.

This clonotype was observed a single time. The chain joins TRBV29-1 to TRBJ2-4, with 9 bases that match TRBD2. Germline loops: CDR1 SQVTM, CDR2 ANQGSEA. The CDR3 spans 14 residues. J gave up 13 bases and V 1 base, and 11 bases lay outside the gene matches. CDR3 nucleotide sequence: TGCAGCGTTGAAGTAATAGCGGGAGCGGGTGAGCAGTACTTC. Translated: CSVEVIAGAGEQYF. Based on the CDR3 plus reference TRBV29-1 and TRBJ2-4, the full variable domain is SAVISQKPSRDICQRGTSLTIQCQVDSQVTMMFWYRQQPGQSLTLIATANQGSEATYESGFVIDKFPISRPNLTFSTLTVSNMSPEDSSIYLCSVEVIAGAGEQYFGAGTRLSVL.

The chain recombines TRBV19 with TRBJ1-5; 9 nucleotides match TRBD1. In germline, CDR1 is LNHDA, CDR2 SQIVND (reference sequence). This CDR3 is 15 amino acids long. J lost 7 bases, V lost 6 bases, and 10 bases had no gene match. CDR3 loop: CASSRDRVGSQPQHF. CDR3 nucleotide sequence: TGTGCCAGTAGCCGGGACAGGGTGGGGTCACAGCCCCAGCATTTT.

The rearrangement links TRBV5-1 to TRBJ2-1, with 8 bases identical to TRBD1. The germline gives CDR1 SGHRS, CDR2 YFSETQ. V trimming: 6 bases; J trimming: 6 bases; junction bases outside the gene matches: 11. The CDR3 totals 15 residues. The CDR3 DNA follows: TGCGCCAGCACCAGCTTCACGGACAGGGCCAATGAGCAGTTCTTC. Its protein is CASTSFTDRANEQFF.

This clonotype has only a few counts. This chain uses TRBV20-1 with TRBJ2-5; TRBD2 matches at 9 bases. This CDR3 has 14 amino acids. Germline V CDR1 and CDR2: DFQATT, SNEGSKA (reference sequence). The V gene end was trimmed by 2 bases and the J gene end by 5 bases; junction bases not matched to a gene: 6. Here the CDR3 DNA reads TGCAGTGCTAGATCGGCGGGGGGGCAGGAGACCCAGTACTTC. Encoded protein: CSARSAGGQETQYF.

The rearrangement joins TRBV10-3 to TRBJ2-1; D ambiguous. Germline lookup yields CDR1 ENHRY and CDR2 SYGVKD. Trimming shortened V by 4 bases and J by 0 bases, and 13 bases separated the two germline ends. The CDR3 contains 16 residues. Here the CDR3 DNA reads TGTGCCATCAGTGTGTTAACAAAAGGCTCCTACAATGAGCAGTTCTTC. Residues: CAISVLTKGSYNEQFF.

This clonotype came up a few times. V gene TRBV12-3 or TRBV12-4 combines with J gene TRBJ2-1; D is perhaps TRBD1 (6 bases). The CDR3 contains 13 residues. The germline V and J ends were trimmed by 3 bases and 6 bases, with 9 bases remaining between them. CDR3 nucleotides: TGTGCCAGCAGTTTGAACAGGGTCAATGAGCAGTTCTTC. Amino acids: CASSLNRVNEQFF.

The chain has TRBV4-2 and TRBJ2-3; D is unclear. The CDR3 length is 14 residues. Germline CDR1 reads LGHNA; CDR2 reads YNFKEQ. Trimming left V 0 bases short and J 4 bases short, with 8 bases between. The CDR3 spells CASSQDLDPDTQYF. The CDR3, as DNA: TGTGCCAGCAGCCAAGACCTGGACCCAGATACGCAGTATTTT.

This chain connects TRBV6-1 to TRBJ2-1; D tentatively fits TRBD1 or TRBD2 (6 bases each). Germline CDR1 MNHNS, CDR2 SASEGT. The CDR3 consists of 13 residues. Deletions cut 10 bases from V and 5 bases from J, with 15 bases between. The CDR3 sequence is CATPLGGDNEQFF. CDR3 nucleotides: TGTGCCACCCCCCTCGGGGGCGACAATGAGCAGTTCTTC.

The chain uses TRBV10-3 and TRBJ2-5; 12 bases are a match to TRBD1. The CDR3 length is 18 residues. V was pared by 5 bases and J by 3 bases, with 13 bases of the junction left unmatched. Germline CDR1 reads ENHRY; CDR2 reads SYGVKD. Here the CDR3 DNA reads TGTGCCATCAGTCCCGGGACAGGGGGCGGTGGCGGGGAAGAGACCCAGTACTTC. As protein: CAISPGTGGGGGEETQYF.

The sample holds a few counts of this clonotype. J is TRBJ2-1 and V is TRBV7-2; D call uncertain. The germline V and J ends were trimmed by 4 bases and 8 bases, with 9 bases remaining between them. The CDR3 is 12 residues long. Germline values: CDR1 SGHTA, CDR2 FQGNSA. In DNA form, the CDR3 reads TGTGCCAGCAGCTGGGAAGGACATGAGCAGTTCTTC. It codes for CASSWEGHEQFF.

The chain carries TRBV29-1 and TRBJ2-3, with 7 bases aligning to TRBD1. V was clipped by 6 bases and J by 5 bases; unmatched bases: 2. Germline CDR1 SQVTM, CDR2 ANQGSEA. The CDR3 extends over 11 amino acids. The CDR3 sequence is CSVGQQDTQYF. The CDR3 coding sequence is TGCAGCGTGGGACAGCAAGATACGCAGTATTTT.

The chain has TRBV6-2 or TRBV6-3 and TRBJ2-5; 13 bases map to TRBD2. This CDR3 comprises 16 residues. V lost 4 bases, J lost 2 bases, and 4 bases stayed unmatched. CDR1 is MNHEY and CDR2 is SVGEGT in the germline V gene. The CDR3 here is CASSWELAGGQETQYF. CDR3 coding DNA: TGTGCCAGCAGTTGGGAACTAGCGGGAGGGCAAGAGACCCAGTACTTC.

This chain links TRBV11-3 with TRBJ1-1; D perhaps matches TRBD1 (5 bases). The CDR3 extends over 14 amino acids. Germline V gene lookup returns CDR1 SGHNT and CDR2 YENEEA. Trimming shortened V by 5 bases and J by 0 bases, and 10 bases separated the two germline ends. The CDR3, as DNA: TGTGCCAGCAGCGGCATCAGGGTGAACACTGAAGCTTTCTTT. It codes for CASSGIRVNTEAFF.

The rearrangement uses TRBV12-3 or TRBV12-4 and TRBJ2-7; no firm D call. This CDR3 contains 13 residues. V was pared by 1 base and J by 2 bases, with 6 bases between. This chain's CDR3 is CASSLGFTYEQYF. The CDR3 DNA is TGTGCCAGCAGTTTAGGGTTTACCTACGAGCAGTACTTC.

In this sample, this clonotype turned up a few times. The CDR3 sequence: CASSESGEGYNEQFF. As DNA, the CDR3 is TGTGCCAGCAGTGAATCGGGGGAAGGCTACAATGAGCAGTTCTTC. The genes are TRBV6-4 and TRBJ2-1; possibly TRBD2 for D (6 bases). V lost 3 bases to trimming and J lost 3 bases, with 12 bases between them. The CDR3 runs 15 residues. Germline V gives CDR1 MRHNA, CDR2 SNTAGT.

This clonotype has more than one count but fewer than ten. The CDR3 DNA follows: TGCAGTGCTAAGGGGCCAGCTCTTAGTAATGAAAAACTGTTTTTT. Its translation is CSAKGPALSNEKLFF. The chain combines TRBV20-1 with TRBJ1-4, with a tentative D call TRBD1 (5 bases). The germline V and J ends were trimmed by 4 bases and 4 bases, with 16 bases remaining between them. There are 15 residues in the CDR3. From germline, CDR1 is DFQATT and CDR2 SNEGSKA (reference sequence).